What follows are 5 T cell receptor beta chains derived from one specimen sequenced in a study of regulatory T cells in long-lasting Graves disease. Sample time point: newly diagnosed GD, antithyroid drugs for less than 3 months. RNA extracted from PBMCs served as the sequencing template. Library construction for TCR beta used iRepertoire HTBI primers and Arm-PCR of CDR3 regions. TCRdb itself ran the multiplex PCR reads through MiXCR, one entry per CDR3 protein. Altogether approximately 360,000 distinct CDR3 sequences are present, about 11% being singletons, with the ten largest covering around 18%. These same data were also listed under a study on T cells in Graves' hyperthyroidism and ophthalmopathy.

Specimen: peripheral blood mononuclear cells (PBMCs), collected at new diagnosis, from a patient treated with antithyroid drugs. The source is a woman between 18 and 30 years old with Graves disease.

At least ten counts were recorded for this clonotype. The chain combines TRBV18 with TRBJ2-1; the match to TRBD1 covers 8 bases. The trim removed 6 bases at V and 6 bases at J, leaving 10 bases unmatched. Germline V lookup: CDR1 KGHSH, CDR2 LQKENI. The CDR3 spans 15 residues. Written as DNA, the CDR3 is TGTGCCAGCTCCCCCTGGACAGGGTTAGGCAATGAGCAGTTCTTC. Translating gives CASSPWTGLGNEQFF.

In this sample, this clonotype turned up many times. The chain has TRBV27 and TRBJ1-2; D is ambiguous. Trimming took 3 bases from V and 4 from J, leaving 9 bases between them. This CDR3 has 13 residues. Per the germline V gene, CDR1 is MNHEY and CDR2 is SMNVEV (reference sequence). CDR3 sequence reads: CASSLMGGYGYTF. CDR3 DNA sequence: TGTGCCAGCAGTTTGATGGGTGGCTATGGCTACACCTTC.

A note on this clonotype: This may come from a read error, since a much larger clone is one base off. The chain couples TRBV20-1 to TRBJ2-5; 7 nucleotides align to TRBD2. TRBJ2-1 explains the end of the DNA better; the J call may be wrong. From germline, CDR1 is DFQATT and CDR2 SNEGSKA (reference sequence). This CDR3 spans 14 amino acids. This chain's CDR3 is CSARAGGHIDAQFF. Here the CDR3 DNA reads TGCAGTGCTAGAGCGGGAGGTCATATAGATGCGCAGTTCTTC.

This clonotype has only a few counts. The genes are TRBV7-2 and TRBJ1-1; weak D call: TRBD1 (6 bases). This CDR3 has 17 amino acids. Germline V gene lookup returns CDR1 SGHTA and CDR2 FQGNSA. V was pared by 8 bases and J by 0 bases, with 22 bases between. The CDR3 DNA sequence: TGTGCCAGCTCTATGCGGCCGTCCGGGGGCCTGAACACTGAAGCTTTCTTT. This codes for CASSMRPSGGLNTEAFF.

Only a few counts were recorded for this clonotype. The V call is TRBV12-3 or TRBV12-4, the J call TRBJ2-3; D call uncertain. The CDR3 spans 13 residues. V lost 6 bases, J lost 4 bases, and 11 bases lay in between. The CDR3 coding sequence is TGTGCCAGCAGGACCTTGGTTGCAGATACGCAGTATTTT. Translated, it gives CASRTLVADTQYF.